This T cell receptor (beta chain) was captured in a study of cytomegalovirus exposure and HLA in healthy donors. Primers: 60 Vbeta forward and 13 Jbeta reverse. Method: immunoSEQ multiplex PCR; TCRdb's copy keeps in-frame clones and lacks some. The sample features about 130,000 clones, with roughly 2% in its top ten. Study findings and constraints: The only immune exposure information that was available was CMV serostatus.

Trimming removed 5 bases at V and 4 bases at J, with 9 bases between. The CDR3 consists of 12 residues. Germline values: CDR1 SEHNR, CDR2 FQNEAQ (reference sequence). Of note for this clone: Its cognate antigen is unknown.

The clonotype was recovered from a man aged 35-49 years in good health and CMV-seronegative. The chain couples TRBV7-9 to TRBJ2-7; D is unclear. What was sequenced was PBMCs. The CDR3 loop reads CASSPSRYEQYF. As DNA, the CDR3 is TGTGCCAGCAGCCCTTCGCGTTACGAGCAGTACTTC.